The clone carrying this T cell receptor beta chain was detected a few times. Its target is unknown. This entry is derived from a study of T cells in localized non-small cell lung cancer. Study results and limitations: Adjacent uninvolved lung tissue had the highest T cell clonality, exceeding tumor.

Trimming took off 4 bases at V and 1 base at J, with 10 bases between the two ends. Per germline, CDR1 KGHSH and CDR2 LQKENI. The CDR3 has 14 amino acids. The table came from immunoSEQ multiplex PCR; TCRdb's copy has only in-frame clones and leaves some out. The sample records about 2,900 clones, approximately 24% being singletons. The sequencing used lung tumor tissue, collected before any cancer treatment. This chain connects TRBV18 to TRBJ1-1, with D perhaps TRBD1 (5 bases). This TCR derives from a male donor aged 60 or over with stage III lung adenocarcinoma. This CDR3 reads CASSRRDGNTEAFF. CDR3 nucleotides: TGTGCCAGCTCACGACGGGACGGGAACACTGAAGCTTTCTTT. The entire variable domain, with the rest obtained from reference TRBV18 and TRBJ1-1, is as follows: NAGVMQNPRHLVRRRGQEARLRCSPMKGHSHVYWYRQLPEEGLKFMVYLQKENIIDESGMPKERFSAEFPKEGPSILRIQQVVRGDSAAYFCASSRRDGNTEAFFGQGTRLTVV.